This TCR beta chain was documented in a study of TET2 disruption in CD19-targeted CAR T cells (dated by TCRdb to 2016 to 2018). Regarding the study in general: No additional inclusion criteria were applied, and the number of samples was determined by the original clinical trial design and by sample availability.

The immunoSEQ assay was used to perform TCR beta chain deep sequencing. The original methods were these. Only productive TCR beta rearrangements were used to compute clonotype frequencies. Not all clones reach the TCRdb copy of this immuneACCESS table, which keeps in-frame sequences only. Checked studies attribute under half of the gap to unresolved V genes and leave the rest unexplained. That table is the source of V, J and clone size, and D and trimming were worked out from the DNA. The table held for this sample gives around 27,000 clones. The ten largest account for about 2% of the sample. Here is what the overall study found, with its caveats: The conclusions drawn about the patient's CAR T cells were based on extensive analysis of just one subject.

The CDR3 has 14 amino acids, counting the end cysteine and phenylalanine. Sequencing covers 33 bases of the CDR3, shown here with the frame starting at base 1. Taken from the germline V gene, the CDR1 and CDR2 loops are SGHVS and FQNEAQ. V is trimmed back by 3 bases and J by 4 bases, and the junction contains 2 bases that no gene match accounts for. On this clone itself: Its antigen is unknown. Read sequence stops 3 residues before the CDR3 end, and the germline J gene provides the missing end.

The treatment or condition label, as the study defines it: autologous CTL019 cells: CD19 CAR with 4-1BB and CD3 zeta domains. TCR zeta and 4-1BB costimulatory signaling domains were built into the CD19 CAR. T cells for CTL019 manufacturing were collected from peripheral blood by leukapheresis. The DNeasy Blood and Tissue Kit was used to extract genomic DNA from pre-infusion T cells, peripheral blood, or sorted post-infusion T cells. Recombination connected TRBV7-8 to TRBJ2-5; 10 middle bases align to TRBD1. The clonotype comes from a man between 65 and 85 years old with chronic lymphocytic leukemia. The sequenced sample was CD8- CAR+ T cells sorted from cultured blood T cells, obtained for CD19 CAR T cell therapy. This specimen's cell subset or site label, interpreted: CD8-negative CAR-positive T cells from the infusion product. The sequenced CDR3 bases are TGTGCCAGCAGCTTGAGACAGGGGGCAGAGACC. This encodes CASSLRQGAET. The full CDR3 sequence reads CASSLRQGAETQYF.